This TCR beta chain was retrieved from a study of shared clonotypes between healthy human individuals. Findings and limits, study-wide: Incompleteness in sorted-subset sequencing, despite large depth, was shown by rarefaction. Exclusively blood specimens were collected; tissue repertoires likely differ. When compared with the clonotypes that were shared by all four sorted-subset donors, the non-shared clonotypes turned out to have lower generation probabilities.

The CDR3 consists of 11 residues. Germline-derived CDR1 and CDR2 are DFQATT and SNEGSKA (reference sequence). V was pared by 2 bases and J by 1 base, with 2 bases between. The authors ran the assay at deep level. The protocol was immunoSEQ multiplex PCR, while the TCRdb copy is restricted to in-frame clones and leaves out a portion. The data contain roughly 2,300,000 clones, 85% to 95% of them singletons. A note on this clone: The antigen remains undetermined. The sample has other DNA sequences that encode this CDR3 too.

The chain recombines TRBV20-1 with TRBJ1-1, with D uncertain. The clonotype was recovered from a man younger than 30 in good health. Some clones in this sample may be carry-over from other donors' samples. Sequences were obtained from naive CD4+ T cells from PBMCs. Subset in this sample: CD45RA+ positively selected. The CDR3 sequence: CSARPNTEAFF. The CDR3 DNA sequence: TGCAGTGCTAGACCGAACACTGAAGCTTTCTTT.